The rows below give T cell receptor beta chains drawn from one sample of a study of blood T cell repertoires in COVID-19. Clones were sequenced by immunoSEQ multiplex PCR, and TCRdb holds only the in-frame ones, with some missing. The sample has roughly 200,000 clones; around 85% are singletons. Sequencing was carried out using peripheral blood. These receptors originate from a man in his forties or fifties who had recovered from COVID-19. Each CDR3 is given with its conserved first and last residue. A D gene is named only where the DNA matches it firmly. Clone size is stated in some rows and not others, as once, few, many or a class when expanded.

clone size	V gene	D gene	J gene	CDR3 protein	CDR3 DNA
.	TRBV27	TRBD1	TRBJ1-2	CASSLSPYRGRRGYTF	TGTGCCAGCAGTTTATCGCCGTACAGGGGGCGGCGCGGCTACACCTTC
.	TRBV7-9	TRBD1	TRBJ2-7	CASSLATGQGDHEQYF	TGTGCCAGCAGCTTAGCGACGGGACAGGGTGATCACGAGCAGTACTTC
.	TRBV7-9	TRBD1	TRBJ1-5	CASSPQGARQPQHF	TGTGCCAGCAGCCCACAGGGGGCGAGGCAGCCCCAGCATTTT
.	TRBV7-3	.	TRBJ1-1	CASSLIPGEGSEAFF	TGTGCCAGCAGCTTAATCCCCGGGGAGGGAAGTGAAGCTTTCTTT
.	TRBV4-2	TRBD1	TRBJ1-5	CASSQGQGGQPQHF	TGTGCCAGCAGCCAAGGACAGGGCGGTCAGCCCCAGCATTTT
few	TRBV6-1	.	TRBJ2-7	CASSEEAAASLYEQYF	TGTGCCAGCAGTGAAGAAGCGGCCGCCTCATTATACGAGCAGTACTTC
.	TRBV19	.	TRBJ1-6	CAGGGEWHSPLHF	TGTGCCGGGGGGGGAGAATGGCATTCACCCCTCCACTTT
.	TRBV5-6	TRBD2	TRBJ2-1	CASSPLAGSYNEQFF	TGTGCCAGCAGCCCACTAGCGGGCTCCTACAATGAGCAGTTCTTC
.	TRBV9	TRBD2	TRBJ2-3	CASSARGTSGSLGSNTQYF	TGTGCCAGCAGCGCGAGGGGGACTAGCGGGAGTTTAGGGTCTAATACGCAGTATTTT
once	TRBV27	TRBD1	TRBJ2-7	CASSTPGQASYEQYF	TGTGCCAGCAGCACACCCGGACAGGCTTCCTACGAGCAGTACTTC